This T cell receptor beta chain was found in a study of circulating tumor DNA in untreated peripheral T-cell lymphoma. Regarding the study as a whole: Baseline tissues yielded roughly 86% and baseline serum around 70% tumor-specific clonotype detection.

Sequenced by immunoSEQ multiplex PCR; TCRdb stores in-frame clones only, minus some. The sample holds roughly 2,400 clones, more than 65% seen once. This clone was recorded a few times. What it binds is unknown. CDR1 is MNHNS and CDR2 is SASEGT in the germline V gene. V lost 1 base, J lost 2 bases, and 4 bases stayed unmatched. This CDR3 contains 15 residues. This chain joins TRBV6-1 and TRBJ2-7; 8 bases fit TRBD1. The clonotype was recovered from a human donor with peripheral T-cell lymphoma. Sequenced: tumor tissue. The DNA of the CDR3 is TGTGCCAGCAGTGAAGAGGCAGGGGGCACCTACGAGCAGTACTTC. It encodes CASSEEAGGTYEQYF.